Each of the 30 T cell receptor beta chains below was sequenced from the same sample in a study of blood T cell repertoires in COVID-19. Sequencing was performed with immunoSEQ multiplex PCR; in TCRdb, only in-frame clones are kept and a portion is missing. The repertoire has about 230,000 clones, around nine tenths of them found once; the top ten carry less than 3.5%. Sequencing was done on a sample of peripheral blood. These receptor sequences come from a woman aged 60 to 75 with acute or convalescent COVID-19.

As DNA, the CDR3 is TGTGCCAGCAGTTACCGGGGGGGGCCCCAGCATTTT. This gives the protein CASSYRGGPQHF. The rearrangement links TRBV6-5 to TRBJ1-5; TRBD1 might be the D (5 bases). The ends were cut back, 2 bases at V and 9 bases at J, with 8 bases in the middle. From germline, CDR1 is MNHEY and CDR2 SVGAGI. The CDR3 has 12 amino acids.

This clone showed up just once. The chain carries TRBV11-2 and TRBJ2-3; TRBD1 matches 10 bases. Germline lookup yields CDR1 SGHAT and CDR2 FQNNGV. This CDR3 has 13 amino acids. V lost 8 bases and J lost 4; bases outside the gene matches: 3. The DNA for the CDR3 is TGTGCCAGCCGACAGGGGGCGGCAGATACGCAGTATTTT. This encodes CASRQGAADTQYF.

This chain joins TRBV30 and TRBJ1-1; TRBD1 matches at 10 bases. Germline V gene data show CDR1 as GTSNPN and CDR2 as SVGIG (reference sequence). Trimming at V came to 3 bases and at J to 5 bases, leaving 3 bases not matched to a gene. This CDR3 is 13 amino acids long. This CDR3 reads CAWRSGQGTEAFF. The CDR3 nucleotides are TGTGCCTGGAGATCGGGACAGGGGACTGAAGCTTTCTTT.

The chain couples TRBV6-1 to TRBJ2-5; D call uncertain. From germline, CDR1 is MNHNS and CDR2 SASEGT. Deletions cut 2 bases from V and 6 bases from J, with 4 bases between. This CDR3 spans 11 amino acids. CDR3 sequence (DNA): TGTGCCAGCAGTGAATGGCAGACCCAGTACTTC. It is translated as CASSEWQTQYF.

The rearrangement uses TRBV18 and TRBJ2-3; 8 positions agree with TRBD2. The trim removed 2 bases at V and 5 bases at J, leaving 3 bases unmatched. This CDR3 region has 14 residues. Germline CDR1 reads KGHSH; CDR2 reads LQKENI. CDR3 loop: CASSPTREVDTQYF. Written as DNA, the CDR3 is TGTGCCAGCTCACCAACGCGGGAGGTAGATACGCAGTATTTT.

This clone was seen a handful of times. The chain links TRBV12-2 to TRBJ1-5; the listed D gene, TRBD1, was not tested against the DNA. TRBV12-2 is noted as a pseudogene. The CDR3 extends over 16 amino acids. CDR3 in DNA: TGTGCAAGTCGCTTGGGGACAGGGGGGAGCAATCAGCCCCAGCATTTT. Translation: CASRLGTGGSNQPQHF.

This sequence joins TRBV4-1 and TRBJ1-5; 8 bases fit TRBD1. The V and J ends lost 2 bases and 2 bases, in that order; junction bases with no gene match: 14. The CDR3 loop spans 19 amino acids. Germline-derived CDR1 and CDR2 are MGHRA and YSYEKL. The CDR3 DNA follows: TGCGCCAGCAGCCAACGAGACAGGGGCCGCGCGCACGGCAATCAGCCCCAGCATTTT. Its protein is CASSQRDRGRAHGNQPQHF.

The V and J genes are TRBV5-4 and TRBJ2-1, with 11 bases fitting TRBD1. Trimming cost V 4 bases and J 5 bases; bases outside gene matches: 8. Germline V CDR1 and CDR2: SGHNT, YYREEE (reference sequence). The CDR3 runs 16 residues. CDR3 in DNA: TGTGCCAGCAGCCTTAAGGACAGGGGGCGTCACAATGAGCAGTTCTTC. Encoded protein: CASSLKDRGRHNEQFF.

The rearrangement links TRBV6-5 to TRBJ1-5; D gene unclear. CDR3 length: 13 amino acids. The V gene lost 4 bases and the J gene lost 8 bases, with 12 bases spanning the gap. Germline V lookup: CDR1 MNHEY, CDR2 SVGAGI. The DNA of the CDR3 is TGTGCCAGCAGTTCCCTTTCCCGAGAGCCCCAGCATTTT. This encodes CASSSLSREPQHF.

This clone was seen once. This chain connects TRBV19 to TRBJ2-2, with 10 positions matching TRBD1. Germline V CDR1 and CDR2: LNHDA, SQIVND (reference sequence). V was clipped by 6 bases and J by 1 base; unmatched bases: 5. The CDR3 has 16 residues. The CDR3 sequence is CASSTRTGGNTGELFF. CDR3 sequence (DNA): TGTGCCAGTAGCACCCGGACAGGGGGGAACACCGGGGAGCTGTTTTTT.

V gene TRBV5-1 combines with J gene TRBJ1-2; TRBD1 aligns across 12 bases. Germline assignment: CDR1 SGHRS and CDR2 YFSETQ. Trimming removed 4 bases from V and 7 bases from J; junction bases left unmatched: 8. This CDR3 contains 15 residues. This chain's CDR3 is CASSRQGQGASGYTF. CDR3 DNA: TGCGCCAGCAGCAGGCAGGGACAGGGGGCGAGTGGCTACACCTTC.

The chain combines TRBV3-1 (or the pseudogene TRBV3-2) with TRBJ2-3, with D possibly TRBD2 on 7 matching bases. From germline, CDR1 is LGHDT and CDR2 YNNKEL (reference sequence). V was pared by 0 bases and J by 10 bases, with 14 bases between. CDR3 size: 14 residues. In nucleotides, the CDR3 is TGTGCCAGCAGCCAAGATGGGGGGGCGCTCCCGCAGTATTTT. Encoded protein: CASSQDGGALPQYF.

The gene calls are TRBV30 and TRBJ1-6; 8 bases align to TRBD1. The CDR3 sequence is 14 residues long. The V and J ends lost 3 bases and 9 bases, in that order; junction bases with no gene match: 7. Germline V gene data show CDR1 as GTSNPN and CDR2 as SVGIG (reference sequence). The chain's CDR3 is CAWSSQGGGSPLHF. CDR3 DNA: TGTGCCTGGAGCTCACAGGGGGGGGGTTCACCCCTCCACTTT.

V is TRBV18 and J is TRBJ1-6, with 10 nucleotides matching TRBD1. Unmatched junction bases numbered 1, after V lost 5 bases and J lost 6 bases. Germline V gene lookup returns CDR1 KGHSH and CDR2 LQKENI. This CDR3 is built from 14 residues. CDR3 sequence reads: CASSGQGGNSPLHF. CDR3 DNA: TGTGCCAGCTCAGGACAGGGGGGTAATTCACCCCTCCACTTT.

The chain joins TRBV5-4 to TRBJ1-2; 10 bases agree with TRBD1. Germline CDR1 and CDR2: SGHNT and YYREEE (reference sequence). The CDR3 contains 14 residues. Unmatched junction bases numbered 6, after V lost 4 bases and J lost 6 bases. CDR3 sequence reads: CASSRKTGGDGYTF. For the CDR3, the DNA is TGTGCCAGCAGCCGCAAGACAGGGGGCGATGGCTACACCTTC.

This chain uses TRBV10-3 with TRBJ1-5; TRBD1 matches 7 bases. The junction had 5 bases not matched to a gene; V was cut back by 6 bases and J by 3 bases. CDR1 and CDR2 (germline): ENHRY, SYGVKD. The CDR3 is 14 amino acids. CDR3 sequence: CAISPGTVNQPQHF. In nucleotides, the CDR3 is TGTGCCATCAGCCCCGGGACAGTCAATCAGCCCCAGCATTTT.

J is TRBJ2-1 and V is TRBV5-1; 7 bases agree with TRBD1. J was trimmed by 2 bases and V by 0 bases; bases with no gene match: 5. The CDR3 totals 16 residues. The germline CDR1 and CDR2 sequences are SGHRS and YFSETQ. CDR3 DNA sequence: TGCGCCAGCAGCTTGGATGTAGGGGGCACCTACAATGAGCAGTTCTTC. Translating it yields CASSLDVGGTYNEQFF.

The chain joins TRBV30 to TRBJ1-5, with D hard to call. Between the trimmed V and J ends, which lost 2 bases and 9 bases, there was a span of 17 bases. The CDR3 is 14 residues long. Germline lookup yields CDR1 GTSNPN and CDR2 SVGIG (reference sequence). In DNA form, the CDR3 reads TGTGCCTGGAGTCTAGACCGAACCGAGGGGCCCCAGCATTTT. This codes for CAWSLDRTEGPQHF.

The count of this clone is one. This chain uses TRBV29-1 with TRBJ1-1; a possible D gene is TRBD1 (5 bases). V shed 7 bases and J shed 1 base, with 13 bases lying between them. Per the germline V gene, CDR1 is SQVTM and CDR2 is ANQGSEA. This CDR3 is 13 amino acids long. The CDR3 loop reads CSGAGRGNTEAFF. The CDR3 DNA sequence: TGCAGCGGGGCGGGGAGGGGGAACACTGAAGCTTTCTTT.

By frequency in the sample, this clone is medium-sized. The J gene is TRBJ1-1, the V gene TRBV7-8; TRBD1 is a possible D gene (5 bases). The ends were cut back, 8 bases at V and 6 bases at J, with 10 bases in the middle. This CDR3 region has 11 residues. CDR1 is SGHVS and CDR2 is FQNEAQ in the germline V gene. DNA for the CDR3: TGTGCCAGCCCGGGAGGGGCTGAAGCTTTCTTT. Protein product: CASPGGAEAFF. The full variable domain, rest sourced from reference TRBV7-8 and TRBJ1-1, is GAGVSQSPRYKVAKRGQDVALRCDPISGHVSLFWYQQALGQGPEFLTYFQNEAQLDKSGLPSDRFFAERPEGSVSTLKIQRTQQEDSAVYLCASPGGAEAFFGQGTRLTVV.

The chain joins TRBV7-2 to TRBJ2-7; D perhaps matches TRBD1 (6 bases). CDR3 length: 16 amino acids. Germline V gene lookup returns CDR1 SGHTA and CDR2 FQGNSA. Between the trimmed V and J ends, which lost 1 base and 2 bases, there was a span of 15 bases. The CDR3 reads CASSLESAGAAYEQYF. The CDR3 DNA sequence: TGTGCCAGCAGCTTAGAGTCCGCAGGGGCGGCCTACGAGCAGTACTTC.

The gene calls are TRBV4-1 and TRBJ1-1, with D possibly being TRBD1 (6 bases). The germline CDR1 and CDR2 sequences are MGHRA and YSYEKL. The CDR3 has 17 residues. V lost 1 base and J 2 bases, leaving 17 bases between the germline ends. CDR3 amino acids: CASSQVGQGTQNTEAFF. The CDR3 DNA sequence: TGCGCCAGCAGCCAAGTGGGGCAGGGGACCCAAAACACTGAAGCTTTCTTT.

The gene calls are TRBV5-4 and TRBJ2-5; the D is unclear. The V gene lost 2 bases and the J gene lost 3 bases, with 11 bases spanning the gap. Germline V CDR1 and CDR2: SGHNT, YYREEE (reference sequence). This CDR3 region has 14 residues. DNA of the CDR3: TGTGCCAGCAGCTTCTCGGGTACGGAAGAGACCCAGTACTTC. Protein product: CASSFSGTEETQYF.

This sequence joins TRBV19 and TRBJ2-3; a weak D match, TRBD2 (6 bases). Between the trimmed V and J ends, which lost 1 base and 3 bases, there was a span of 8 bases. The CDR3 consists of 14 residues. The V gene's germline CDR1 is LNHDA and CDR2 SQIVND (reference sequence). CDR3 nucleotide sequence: TGTGCCAGTAGTATAGCGGGAGAAACAGATACGCAGTATTTT. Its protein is CASSIAGETDTQYF.

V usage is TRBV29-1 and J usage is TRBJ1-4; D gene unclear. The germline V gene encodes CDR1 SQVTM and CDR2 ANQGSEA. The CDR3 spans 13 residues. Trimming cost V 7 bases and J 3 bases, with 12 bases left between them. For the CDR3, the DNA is TGCAGCGGCCCCTTGAGGGCTAATGAAAAACTGTTTTTT. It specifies CSGPLRANEKLFF.

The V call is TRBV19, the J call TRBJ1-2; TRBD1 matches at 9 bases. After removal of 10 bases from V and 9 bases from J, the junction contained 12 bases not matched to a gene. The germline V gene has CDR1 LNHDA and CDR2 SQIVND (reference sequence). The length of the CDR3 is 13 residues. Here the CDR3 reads CATTGGPGMSYTF. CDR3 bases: TGTGCCACCACAGGGGGCCCCGGCATGAGCTACACCTTC.

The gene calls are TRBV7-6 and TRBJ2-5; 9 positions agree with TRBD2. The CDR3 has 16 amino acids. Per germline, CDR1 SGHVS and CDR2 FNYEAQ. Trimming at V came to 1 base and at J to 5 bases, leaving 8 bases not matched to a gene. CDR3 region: CASSLVGGGGGETQYF. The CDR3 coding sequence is TGTGCCAGCAGCTTAGTCGGCGGGGGGGGAGGTGAGACCCAGTACTTC. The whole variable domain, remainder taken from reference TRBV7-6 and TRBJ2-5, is GAGVSQSPRYKVTKRGQDVALRCDPISGHVSLYWYRQALGQGPEFLTYFNYEAQQDKSGLPNDRFSAERPEGSISTLTIQRTEQRDSAMYRCASSLVGGGGGETQYFGPGTRLLVL.

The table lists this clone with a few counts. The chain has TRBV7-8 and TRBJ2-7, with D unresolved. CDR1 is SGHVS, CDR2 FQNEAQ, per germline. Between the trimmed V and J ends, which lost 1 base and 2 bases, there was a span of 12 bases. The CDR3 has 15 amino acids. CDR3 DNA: TGTGCCAGCAGCTTAGTACTGTCGCCTACCTACGAGCAGTACTTC. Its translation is CASSLVLSPTYEQYF.

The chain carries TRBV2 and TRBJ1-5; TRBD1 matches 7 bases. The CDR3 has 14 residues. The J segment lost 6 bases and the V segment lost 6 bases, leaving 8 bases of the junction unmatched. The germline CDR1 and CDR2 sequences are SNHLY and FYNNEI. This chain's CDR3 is CASSPQGLGQPQHF. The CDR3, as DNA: TGTGCCAGCAGCCCACAGGGGCTTGGTCAGCCCCAGCATTTT.

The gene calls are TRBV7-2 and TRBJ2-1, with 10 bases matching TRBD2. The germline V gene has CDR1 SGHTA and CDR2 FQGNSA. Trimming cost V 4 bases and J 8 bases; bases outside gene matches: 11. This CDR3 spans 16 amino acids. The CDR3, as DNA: TGTGCCAGCAGCTCCCTCACTAGCGGGGCCTGGTATGAGCAGTTCTTC. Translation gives CASSSLTSGAWYEQFF. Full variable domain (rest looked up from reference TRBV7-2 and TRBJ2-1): GAGVSQSPSNKVTEKGKDVELRCDPISGHTALYWYRQSLGQGLEFLIYFQGNSAPDKSGLPSDRFSAERTGGSVSTLTIQRTQQEDSAVYLCASSSLTSGAWYEQFFGPGTRLTVL.